The clone carrying this T cell receptor (beta chain) was seen only a few times. Trimming took 2 bases from V and 5 from J; bases not matched to a gene: 10. Germline V gene lookup returns CDR1 MNHEY and CDR2 SVGEGT. The CDR3 runs to 17 residues. The data are from a study of CD8+CD57+ T cells in acquired aplastic anemia. Both TCR beta VDJ combination and CDR3 sequence profiling were carried out. Genomic DNA was the template for this profiling. TCRdb processed the reads anew with MiXCR; each CDR3 protein has one entry. The table has around 150,000 distinct CDR3 sequences, approximately 40% seen once. This TCR derives from a human donor in good health. Specimen: sorted CD4+, CD8+, or CD8+CD57+ T cells (not recorded which) from PBMCs. The genes are TRBV6-2 or TRBV6-3 and TRBJ2-3; 10 bases are shared with TRBD2. The CDR3 sequence: CASSYGASGGLVDTQYF. The CDR3 DNA sequence: TGTGCCAGCAGTTACGGGGCTAGCGGGGGTTTAGTAGATACGCAGTATTTT.